The 26 T cell receptor beta chains below all came from one sample that was sequenced in a study of CD8+ T cells in alopecia areata. Stated treatment: oral pan-JAK inhibitor, 5-10 mg twice daily. Extraction and reverse transcription of RNA yielded cDNA as the sequencing template. Clones were sequenced by immunoSEQ multiplex PCR, and TCRdb holds only the in-frame ones, with some missing. Of a few hundred thousand clones listed, around 66% are singletons. This specimen was CD4+ T cells sorted from blood, taken between weeks 44 and 45, from a patient treated with tofacitinib. The source is a human donor with alopecia areata.

The chain employs TRBV11-3 and TRBJ1-1, with a tentative D call TRBD1 (5 bases). The CDR3 runs 14 residues. In germline, CDR1 is SGHNT, CDR2 YENEEA. V lost 4 bases to trimming and J lost 7 bases, with 16 bases between them. DNA for the CDR3: TGTGCCAGCAGCTCCACGGGGGGGAAAAGTGAAGCTTTCTTT. Translated: CASSSTGGKSEAFF.

The CDR3 region is CASSVDGNSYEQYF. The CDR3 DNA is TGTGCCAGCAGCGTAGATGGAAACTCCTACGAGCAGTACTTC. J is TRBJ2-7 and V is TRBV9, with D unclear. The CDR3 has 14 residues. Germline V CDR1 and CDR2: SGDLS, YYNGEE. The V gene lost 0 bases and the J gene lost 0 bases, with 7 bases spanning the gap. Looking up the rest from reference TRBV9 and TRBJ2-7 gives the full variable domain: DSGVTQTPKHLITATGQRVTLRCSPRSGDLSVYWYQQSLDQGLQFLIQYYNGEERAKGNILERFSAQQFPDLHSELNLSSLELGDSALYFCASSVDGNSYEQYFGPGTRLTVT.

The chain links TRBV27 to TRBJ2-2, with D maybe TRBD1 (6 bases). This CDR3 contains 14 residues. Trimming removed 6 bases at V and 7 bases at J, with 15 bases between. Germline V gene data show CDR1 as MNHEY and CDR2 as SMNVEV (reference sequence). CDR3 sequence (DNA): TGTGCCAGCAGGACCACAGGGTTGGGCGGGGAGCTGTTTTTT. As protein: CASRTTGLGGELFF.

This clone was seen a few times. The sample has other DNA sequences that encode this CDR3 too. The chain has TRBV30 and TRBJ1-5; D not resolved. CDR1 is GTSNPN and CDR2 is SVGIG in the germline V gene (reference sequence). The CDR3 is 13 amino acids. V lost 2 bases, J lost 3 bases, and 8 bases lay in between. The CDR3 spells CAWSLADNQPQHF. The DNA of the CDR3 is TGTGCCTGGAGTCTGGCGGACAATCAGCCCCAGCATTTT.

The rearrangement joins TRBV29-1 to TRBJ2-1; TRBD1 matches 8 bases. CDR1 and CDR2 from the germline V gene are SQVTM and ANQGSEA. V was clipped by 4 bases and J by 2 bases; unmatched bases: 4. The CDR3 covers 14 residues. The CDR3 DNA follows: TGCAGCGTTGCTCAGGGGGCCGCCTACAATGAGCAGTTCTTC. Residues: CSVAQGAAYNEQFF.

The rearrangement joins TRBV5-1 to TRBJ1-6; no firm D call. This CDR3 contains 15 residues. Trimming cost V 0 bases and J 7 bases, with 11 bases left between them. Germline V lookup: CDR1 SGHRS, CDR2 YFSETQ. Here the CDR3 reads CASSLAGAGNSPLHF. DNA for the CDR3: TGCGCCAGCAGCTTGGCCGGCGCGGGGAATTCACCCCTCCACTTT.

As regards this clone: In the same sample, other DNA sequences code for this CDR3. The genes are TRBV15 and TRBJ2-3; D gene unclear. This CDR3 region has 12 residues. CDR1 and CDR2 from the germline V gene are LNHNV and YYDKDF (reference sequence). Trimming cost V 8 bases and J 3 bases, with 9 bases left between them. The CDR3 bases are TGTGCCACCTCGCGCGCGACAGATACGCAGTATTTT. The encoded protein is CATSRATDTQYF.

The chain couples TRBV5-1 to TRBJ1-1; D is possibly TRBD1 (6 bases). The CDR3 runs 15 residues. V shed 0 bases and J shed 2 bases, with 11 bases lying between them. Germline lookup yields CDR1 SGHRS and CDR2 YFSETQ. In DNA, the CDR3 is TGCGCCAGCAGCTTGGATCTGACAGGTAACACTGAAGCTTTCTTT. Protein product: CASSLDLTGNTEAFF.

This rearrangement joins TRBV2 to TRBJ2-1; 8 nucleotides align to TRBD2. Per the germline V gene, CDR1 is SNHLY and CDR2 is FYNNEI. V was pared by 10 bases and J by 0 bases, with 8 bases of the junction left unmatched. The CDR3 is made up of 15 amino acids. CDR3 DNA sequence: TGTGCCACCTCGGGGGGGCCCGGCTCCTACAATGAGCAGTTCTTC. As protein: CATSGGPGSYNEQFF.

The chain couples TRBV15 to TRBJ1-1, with D unresolved. Deletions cut 8 bases from V and 1 base from J, with 14 bases between. The germline V gene has CDR1 LNHNV and CDR2 YYDKDF (reference sequence). This CDR3 comprises 14 residues. This CDR3 is CATGKAFSNTEAFF. The CDR3 nucleotides are TGTGCCACCGGAAAAGCTTTCTCGAACACTGAAGCTTTCTTT.

The CDR3 loop is CASSGLAGSTDTQYF. Here the CDR3 DNA reads TGTGCCAGCTCGGGACTAGCGGGAAGCACAGATACGCAGTATTTT. The rearrangement uses TRBV18 and TRBJ2-3, with TRBD2 identical over 13 bases. Looked up from germline, CDR1 is KGHSH and CDR2 is LQKENI. This CDR3 region has 15 residues. J lost 0 bases, V lost 6 bases, and 0 bases had no gene match.

CDR3 amino acids: CASSLRLAGTQYF. CDR3 in DNA: TGTGCCAGCAGCTTAAGACTAGCGGGGACCCAGTACTTC. The chain uses TRBV7-2 and TRBJ2-5; 10 nucleotides match TRBD2. J gave up 7 bases and V 2 bases, and 1 base lay outside the gene matches. CDR3 size: 13 residues. The germline V gene encodes CDR1 SGHTA and CDR2 FQGNSA.

The chain links TRBV5-4 to TRBJ2-3; 10 nucleotides match TRBD2. CDR3 length: 16 amino acids. Germline assignment: CDR1 SGHNT and CDR2 YYREEE (reference sequence). Trimming took 4 bases from V and 1 from J; bases not matched to a gene: 6. The CDR3 here is CASSPRSGGGTDTQYF. CDR3 bases: TGTGCCAGCAGCCCCAGGAGCGGGGGGGGCACAGATACGCAGTATTTT.

V usage is TRBV4-3 and J usage is TRBJ1-1; perhaps TRBD1 as D (6 bases). The V gene lost 0 bases and the J gene lost 7 bases, with 15 bases spanning the gap. CDR3 length: 15 amino acids. Germline V gene sequence: CDR1 LGHNA, CDR2 YSLEER. CDR3 bases: TGCGCCAGCAGCCAAGAAGTCAACAGGGCGGTTGAAGCTTTCTTT. Translated: CASSQEVNRAVEAFF.

This chain uses TRBV30 with TRBJ1-2; TRBD1 matches 9 bases. The CDR3 is made up of 11 amino acids. Trimming at V came to 6 bases and at J to 6 bases, leaving 2 bases not matched to a gene. CDR1 is GTSNPN, CDR2 SVGIG, per germline (reference sequence). CDR3 DNA: TGTGCCTGCTACAGGGGGCATGGCTACACCTTC. It codes for CACYRGHGYTF.

The chain carries TRBV18 and TRBJ2-5, with D unresolved. Germline CDR1 is KGHSH and CDR2 is LQKENI. The CDR3 is 18 amino acids. V dropped 0 bases and J dropped 2 bases, with 19 bases sitting between them. This chain's CDR3 is CASSPPSRVFGEQETQYF. CDR3 bases: TGTGCCAGCTCACCACCGAGTCGTGTCTTTGGGGAACAAGAGACCCAGTACTTC.

This clone was counted only a few times. The rearrangement links TRBV2 to TRBJ2-7, with D hard to call. Trimming cost V 7 bases and J 6 bases, with 13 bases left between them. Germline loops: CDR1 SNHLY, CDR2 FYNNEI. The CDR3 is 12 amino acids. As DNA, the CDR3 is TGTGCCAGCACCATCGCAGGCTCCGAGCAGTACTTC. It is translated as CASTIAGSEQYF. Full variable domain (missing parts from reference TRBV2 and TRBJ2-7): EPEVTQTPSHQVTQMGQEVILRCVPISNHLYFYWYRQILGQKVEFLVSFYNNEISEKSEIFDDQFSVERPDGSNFTLKIRSTKLEDSAMYFCASTIAGSEQYFGPGTRLTVT.

The chain recombines TRBV5-4 with TRBJ2-3, with 9 bases matching TRBD2. The J segment lost 8 bases and the V segment lost 3 bases, leaving 4 bases of the junction unmatched. The CDR3 sequence is 13 residues long. Per germline, CDR1 SGHNT and CDR2 YYREEE (reference sequence). The CDR3 region has the DNA TGTGCCAGCAGCTCCGGGGGACTAGCTACGCAGTATTTT. It encodes CASSSGGLATQYF. Together with reference TRBV5-4 and TRBJ2-3, the CDR3 gives the full variable domain: ETGVTQSPTHLIKTRGQQVTLRCSSQSGHNTVSWYQQALGQGPQFIFQYYREEENGRGNFPPRFSGLQFPNYSSELNVNALELDDSALYLCASSSGGLATQYFGPGTRLTVL.

The chain has TRBV2 and TRBJ2-7; no reliable D call. Trimming shortened V by 7 bases and J by 13 bases, and 14 bases separated the two germline ends. This CDR3 has 10 amino acids. The germline V gene encodes CDR1 SNHLY and CDR2 FYNNEI. The CDR3 loop reads CASTQGHSYF. CDR3 in DNA: TGTGCCAGCACCCAAGGGCACAGCTACTTC.

This clone was seen just once. The gene calls are TRBV9 and TRBJ2-5; 7 bases fit TRBD2. The V and J ends lost 2 bases and 3 bases, in that order; junction bases with no gene match: 10. Germline CDR1 reads SGDLS; CDR2 reads YYNGEE. The CDR3 has 16 residues. The CDR3 sequence: CASSVTSGAQEETQYF. Written as DNA, the CDR3 is TGTGCCAGCAGCGTTACCAGCGGGGCCCAGGAAGAGACCCAGTACTTC.

This clone was observed a few times. V and J are TRBV29-1 and TRBJ1-1; a weak D match, TRBD1 (5 bases). V lost 3 bases to trimming and J lost 1 base, with 6 bases between them. The CDR3 spans 12 residues. The germline V gene has CDR1 SQVTM and CDR2 ANQGSEA. The CDR3 protein is CSVDGQNTEAFF. CDR3 DNA sequence: TGCAGCGTTGACGGACAGAACACTGAAGCTTTCTTT.

The J gene is TRBJ1-2, the V gene TRBV5-1, with D possibly being TRBD1 (6 bases). CDR3 size: 15 residues. Germline lookup yields CDR1 SGHRS and CDR2 YFSETQ. V shed 3 bases and J shed 4 bases, with 16 bases lying between them. The CDR3 coding sequence is TGCGCCAGCAGCTCCGAGACAGGAGTAGGCTATGGCTACACCTTC. Translating it yields CASSSETGVGYGYTF.

The J gene is TRBJ1-1, the V gene TRBV5-1, with TRBD1 as a possible D gene (6 bases). V was clipped by 5 bases and J by 3 bases, with 14 bases between them. Germline-derived CDR1 and CDR2 are SGHRS and YFSETQ. This CDR3 has 14 amino acids. CDR3 nucleotide sequence: TGCGCCAGCAGTTTCTTACAGGGTTACACTGAAGCTTTCTTT. The encoded protein is CASSFLQGYTEAFF.

The J gene is TRBJ1-2, the V gene TRBV29-1; D remains ambiguous. Germline V CDR1 and CDR2: SQVTM, ANQGSEA. Trimming pared 1 base from V and 0 bases from J, leaving 3 bases between. The CDR3 totals 12 residues. CDR3 amino acids: CSVEAPNYGYTF. CDR3 sequence (DNA): TGCAGCGTTGAAGCACCTAACTATGGCTACACCTTC.

The CDR3 here is CASSLGAPGTEQYF. The CDR3 DNA reads as TGTGCCAGCAGCTTAGGAGCACCCGGAACCGAGCAGTACTTC. The chain combines TRBV7-9 with TRBJ2-7; no reliable D call. Germline V gene sequence: CDR1 SEHNR, CDR2 FQNEAQ (reference sequence). The V end was cut by 1 base, the J end by 6 bases, with 13 bases between. The CDR3 loop spans 14 amino acids.

CDR3 loop: CAGAGGQETQYF. In DNA, the CDR3 is TGTGCCGGGGCGGGGGGCCAAGAGACCCAGTACTTC. J is TRBJ2-5 and V is TRBV30; TRBD2 matches 8 bases. V trimming: 8 bases; J trimming: 1 base; junction bases outside the gene matches: 3. Germline V gives CDR1 GTSNPN, CDR2 SVGIG (reference sequence). CDR3 size: 12 residues.